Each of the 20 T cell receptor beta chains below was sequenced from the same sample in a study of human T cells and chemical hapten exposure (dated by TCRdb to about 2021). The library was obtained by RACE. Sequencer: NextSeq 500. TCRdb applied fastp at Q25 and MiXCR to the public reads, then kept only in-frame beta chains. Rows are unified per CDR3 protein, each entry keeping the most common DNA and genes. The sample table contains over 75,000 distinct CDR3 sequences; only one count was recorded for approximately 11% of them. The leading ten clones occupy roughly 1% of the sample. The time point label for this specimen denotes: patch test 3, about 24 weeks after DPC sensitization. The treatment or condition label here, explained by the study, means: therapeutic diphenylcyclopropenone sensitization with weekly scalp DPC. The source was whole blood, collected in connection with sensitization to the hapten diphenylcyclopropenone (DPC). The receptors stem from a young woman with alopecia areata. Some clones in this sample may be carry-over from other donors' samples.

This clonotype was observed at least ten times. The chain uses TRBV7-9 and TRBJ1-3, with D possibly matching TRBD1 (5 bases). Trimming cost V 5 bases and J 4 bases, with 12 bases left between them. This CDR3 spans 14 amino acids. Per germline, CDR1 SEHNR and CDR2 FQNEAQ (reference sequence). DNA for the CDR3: TGTGCCAGCAGCAAGGACACAGGAGGAAACACCATATATTTT. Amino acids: CASSKDTGGNTIYF.

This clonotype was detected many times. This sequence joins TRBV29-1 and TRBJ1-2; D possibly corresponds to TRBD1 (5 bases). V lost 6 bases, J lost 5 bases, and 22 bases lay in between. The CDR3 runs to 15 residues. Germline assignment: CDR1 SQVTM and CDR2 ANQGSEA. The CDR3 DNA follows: TGCAGCGTGTATACGCGAGAAGGGGATGGTTATGGCTACACCTTC. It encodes CSVYTREGDGYGYTF.

As DNA, the CDR3 is TGCGCCAGCAGCCACGTTCCGGTTGAGCAGTTCTTC. Protein: CASSHVPVEQFF. The J gene is TRBJ2-1, the V gene TRBV4-1; D is unclear. V dropped 3 bases and J dropped 9 bases, with 9 bases sitting between them. CDR1 MGHRA and CDR2 YSYEKL come from the germline V gene. The CDR3 loop spans 12 amino acids.

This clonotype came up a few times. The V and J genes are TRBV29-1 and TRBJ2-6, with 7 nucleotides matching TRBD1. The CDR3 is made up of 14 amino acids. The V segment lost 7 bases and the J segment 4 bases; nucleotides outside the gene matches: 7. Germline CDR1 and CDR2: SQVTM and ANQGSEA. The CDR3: CSARQGAGANVLTF. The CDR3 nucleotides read TGCAGCGCACGACAGGGAGCGGGGGCCAACGTCCTGACTTTC.

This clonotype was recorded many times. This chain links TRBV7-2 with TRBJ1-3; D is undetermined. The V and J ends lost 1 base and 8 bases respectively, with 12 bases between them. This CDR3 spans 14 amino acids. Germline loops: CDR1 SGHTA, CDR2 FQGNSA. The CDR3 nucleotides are TGTGCCAGCAGCTTAGGGCCAAACCGGGACACCATATATTTT. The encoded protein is CASSLGPNRDTIYF. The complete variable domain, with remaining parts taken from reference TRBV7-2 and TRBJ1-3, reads GAGVSQSPSNKVTEKGKDVELRCDPISGHTALYWYRQSLGQGLEFLIYFQGNSAPDKSGLPSDRFSAERTGGSVSTLTIQRTQQEDSAVYLCASSLGPNRDTIYFGEGSWLTVV.

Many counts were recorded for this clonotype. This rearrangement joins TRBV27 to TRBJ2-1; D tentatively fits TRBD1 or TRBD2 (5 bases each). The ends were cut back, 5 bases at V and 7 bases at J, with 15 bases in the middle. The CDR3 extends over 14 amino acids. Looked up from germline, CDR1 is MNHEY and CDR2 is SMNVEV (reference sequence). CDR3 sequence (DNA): TGTGCCAGCAGTCTTACCGGGACGTTGAATGAGCAGTTCTTC. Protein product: CASSLTGTLNEQFF.

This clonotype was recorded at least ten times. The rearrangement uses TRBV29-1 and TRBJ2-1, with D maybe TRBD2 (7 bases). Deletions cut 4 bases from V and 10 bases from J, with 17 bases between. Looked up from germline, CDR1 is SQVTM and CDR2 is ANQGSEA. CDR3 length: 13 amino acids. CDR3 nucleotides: TGCAGCGTTGGCCGTACAGAGGGGGGGGAGCAGTTCTTC. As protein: CSVGRTEGGEQFF.

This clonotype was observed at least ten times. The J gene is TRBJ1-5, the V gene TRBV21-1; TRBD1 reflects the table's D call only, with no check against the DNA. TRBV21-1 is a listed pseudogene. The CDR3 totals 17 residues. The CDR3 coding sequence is TGTGCCAGCAGCAACACGGACAGGCGTTATAGCAATCAGCCCCAGCATTTT. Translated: CASSNTDRRYSNQPQHF.

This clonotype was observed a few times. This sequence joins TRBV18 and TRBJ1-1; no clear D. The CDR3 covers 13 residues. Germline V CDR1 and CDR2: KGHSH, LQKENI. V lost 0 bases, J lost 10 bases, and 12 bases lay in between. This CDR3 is CASSPPSEDRAFF. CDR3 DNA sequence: TGTGCCAGCTCACCACCTTCAGAAGATCGAGCTTTCTTT.

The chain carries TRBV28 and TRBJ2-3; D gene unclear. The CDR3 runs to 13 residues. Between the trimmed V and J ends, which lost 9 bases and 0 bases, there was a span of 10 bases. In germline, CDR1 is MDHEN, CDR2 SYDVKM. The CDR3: CASTYSSTDTQYF. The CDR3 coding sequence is TGTGCCAGTACTTACTCTAGCACAGATACGCAGTATTTT.

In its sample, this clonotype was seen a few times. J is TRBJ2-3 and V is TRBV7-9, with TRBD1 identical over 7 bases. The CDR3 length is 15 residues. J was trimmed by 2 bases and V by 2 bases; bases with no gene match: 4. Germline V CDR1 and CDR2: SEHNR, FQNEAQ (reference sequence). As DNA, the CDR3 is TGTGCCAGCAGCTTATGGGACAGCAACACAGATACGCAGTATTTT. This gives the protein CASSLWDSNTDTQYF.

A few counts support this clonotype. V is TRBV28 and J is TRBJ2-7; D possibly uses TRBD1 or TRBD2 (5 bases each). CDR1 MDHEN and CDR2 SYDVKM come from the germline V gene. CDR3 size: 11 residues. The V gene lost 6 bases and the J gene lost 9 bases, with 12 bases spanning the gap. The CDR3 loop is CASSGTSGQYF. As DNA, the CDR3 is TGTGCCAGCAGCGGGACCTCCGGGCAGTACTTC.

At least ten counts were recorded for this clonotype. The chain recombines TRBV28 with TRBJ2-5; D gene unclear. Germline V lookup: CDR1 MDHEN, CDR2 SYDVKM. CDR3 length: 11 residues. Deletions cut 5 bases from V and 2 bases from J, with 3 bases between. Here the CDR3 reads CASSDQETQYF. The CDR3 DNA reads TGTGCCAGCAGTGATCAAGAGACCCAGTACTTC.

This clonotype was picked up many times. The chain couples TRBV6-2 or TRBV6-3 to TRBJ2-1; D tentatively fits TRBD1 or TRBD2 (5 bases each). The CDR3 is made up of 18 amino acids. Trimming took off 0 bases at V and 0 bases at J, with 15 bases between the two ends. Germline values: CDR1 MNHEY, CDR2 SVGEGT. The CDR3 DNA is TGTGCCAGCAGTTACTCGATAGTGGGGGAATACTCCTACAATGAGCAGTTCTTC. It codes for CASSYSIVGEYSYNEQFF.

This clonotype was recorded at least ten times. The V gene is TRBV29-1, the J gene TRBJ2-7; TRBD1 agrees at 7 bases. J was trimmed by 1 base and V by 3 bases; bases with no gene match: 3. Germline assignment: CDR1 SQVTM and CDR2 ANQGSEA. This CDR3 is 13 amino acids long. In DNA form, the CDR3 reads TGCAGCGTTGACGCGACAGGGTCCTACGAGCAGTACTTC. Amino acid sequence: CSVDATGSYEQYF.

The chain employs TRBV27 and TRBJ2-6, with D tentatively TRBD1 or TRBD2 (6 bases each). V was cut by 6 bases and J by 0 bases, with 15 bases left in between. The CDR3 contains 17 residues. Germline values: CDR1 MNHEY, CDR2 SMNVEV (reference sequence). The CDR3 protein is CASSFRGQGSGANVLTF. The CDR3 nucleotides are TGTGCCAGCAGCTTCCGGGGGCAGGGCTCTGGGGCCAACGTCCTGACTTTC.

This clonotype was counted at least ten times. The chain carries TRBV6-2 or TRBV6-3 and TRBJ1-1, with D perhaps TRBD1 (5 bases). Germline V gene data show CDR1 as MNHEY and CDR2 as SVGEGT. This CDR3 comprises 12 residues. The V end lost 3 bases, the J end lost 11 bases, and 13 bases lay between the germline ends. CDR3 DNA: TGTGCCAGCAGTTATGAAGGGGAGGTGGCTTTCTTT. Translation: CASSYEGEVAFF.

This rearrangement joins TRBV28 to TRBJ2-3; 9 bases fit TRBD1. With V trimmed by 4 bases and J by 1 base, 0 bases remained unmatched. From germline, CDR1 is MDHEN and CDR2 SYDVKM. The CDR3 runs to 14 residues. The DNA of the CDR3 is TGTGCCAGCAGTTGGACAGGGGGCACAGATACGCAGTATTTT. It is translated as CASSWTGGTDTQYF.

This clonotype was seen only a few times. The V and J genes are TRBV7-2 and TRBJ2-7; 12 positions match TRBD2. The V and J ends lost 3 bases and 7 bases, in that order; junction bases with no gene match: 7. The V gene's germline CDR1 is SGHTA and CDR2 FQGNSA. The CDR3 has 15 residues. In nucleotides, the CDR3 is TGTGCCAGCAGCTTTCGGACTAGCGGGAAGGGGGAGCAGTACTTC. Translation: CASSFRTSGKGEQYF.

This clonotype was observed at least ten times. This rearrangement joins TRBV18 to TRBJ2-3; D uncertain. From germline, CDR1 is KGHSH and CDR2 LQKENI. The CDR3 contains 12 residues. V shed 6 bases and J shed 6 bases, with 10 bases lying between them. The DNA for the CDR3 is TGTGCCAGCTCGGCGACTCTGGATACGCAGTATTTT. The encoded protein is CASSATLDTQYF.